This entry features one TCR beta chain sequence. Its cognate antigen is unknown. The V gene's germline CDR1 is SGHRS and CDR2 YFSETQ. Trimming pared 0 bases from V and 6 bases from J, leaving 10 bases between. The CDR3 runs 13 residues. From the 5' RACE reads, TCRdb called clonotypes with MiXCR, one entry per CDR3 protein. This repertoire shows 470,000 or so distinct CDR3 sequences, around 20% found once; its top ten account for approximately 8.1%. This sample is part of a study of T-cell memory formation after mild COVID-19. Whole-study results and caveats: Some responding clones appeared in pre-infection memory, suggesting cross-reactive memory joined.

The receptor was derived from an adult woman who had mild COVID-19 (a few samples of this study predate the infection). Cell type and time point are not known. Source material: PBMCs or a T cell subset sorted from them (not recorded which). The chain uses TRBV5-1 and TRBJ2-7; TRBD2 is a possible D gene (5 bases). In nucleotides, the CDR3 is TGCGCCAGCAGCTTGGCCGTGGGAGTCGAGCAGTACTTC. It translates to CASSLAVGVEQYF.